One and the same sample provided the 5 T cell receptor beta chains below, sequenced in a study of blood T cell repertoires in COVID-19. The repertoire was sequenced with immunoSEQ multiplex PCR; TCRdb's copy has only in-frame clones and lacks some. The table shows under 130,000 clones, with 75% to 90% occurring only once. What was sequenced was peripheral blood. These receptors were taken from a human donor in a cohort sampled during active COVID-19.

The chain links TRBV2 to TRBJ1-6; weak D call: TRBD1 (5 bases). The germline V gene encodes CDR1 SNHLY and CDR2 FYNNEI. The CDR3 is 13 amino acids. Trimming shortened V by 6 bases and J by 6 bases, and 9 bases separated the two germline ends. The CDR3 loop is CASRSTVNSPLHF. DNA of the CDR3: TGTGCCAGCAGATCGACAGTTAATTCACCCCTCCACTTT.

The chain combines TRBV12-5 with TRBJ2-3; weak D call: TRBD1 (5 bases). Looked up from germline, CDR1 is LGHNT and CDR2 is FRNRAP. Trimming shortened V by 2 bases and J by 8 bases, and 14 bases separated the two germline ends. The CDR3 consists of 14 residues. Here the CDR3 reads CASGLSAGKGTQYF. DNA for the CDR3: TGTGCTAGTGGTTTGTCAGCAGGGAAGGGTACGCAGTATTTT.

The chain carries TRBV7-2 and TRBJ1-2; 8 nucleotides line up with TRBD1. This CDR3 comprises 15 residues. Germline V CDR1 and CDR2: SGHTA, FQGNSA. V lost 6 bases and J lost 0; bases outside the gene matches: 6. The CDR3 spells CASRQGGSANYGYTF. CDR3 in DNA: TGTGCCAGCAGACAGGGGGGATCAGCTAACTATGGCTACACCTTC.

This clone was seen just once. V gene TRBV5-6 combines with J gene TRBJ2-1; tentative D call: TRBD1 (6 bases). Trimming stripped 4 bases from V and 7 bases from J, with 12 bases between. Germline V gene sequence: CDR1 SGHDT, CDR2 YYEEEE. The CDR3 is 13 residues long. Written as DNA, the CDR3 is TGTGCCAGCAGCCCAGGGGATCTTAATGAGCAGTTCTTC. Amino acids: CASSPGDLNEQFF.

The rearrangement uses TRBV7-2 and TRBJ1-1; TRBD1 matches at 9 bases. The CDR3 runs to 18 residues. The ends lost 5 bases at V and 0 bases at J; junction bases unmatched: 13. The germline V gene encodes CDR1 SGHTA and CDR2 FQGNSA. CDR3 loop: CASSPRAGTGLLNTEAFF. In DNA, the CDR3 is TGTGCCAGCAGCCCCCGCGCCGGGACAGGGTTGCTGAACACTGAAGCTTTCTTT.